The 31 T cell receptor beta chains given below trace back to one sample, sequenced in a study of cytomegalovirus exposure and HLA in healthy donors. PCR employed 60 Vbeta and 13 Jbeta primers. Assay used: immunoSEQ multiplex PCR; TCRdb lists only in-frame clones, some missing. The sample lists approximately 120,000 clones, 60% to 80% occurring once. The specimen sequenced was PBMCs. Source of these receptors: a woman aged 45 to 65 in good health and CMV-seronegative.

The genes are TRBV28 and TRBJ2-7, with TRBD1 as a possible D gene (6 bases). The CDR3 contains 14 residues. The germline V gene has CDR1 MDHEN and CDR2 SYDVKM. V gave up 7 bases and J gave up 4 bases, with 17 bases separating them. In DNA form, the CDR3 reads TGTGCCAGCATAAGACCGGGACAACCATACGAGCAGTACTTC. Translation gives CASIRPGQPYEQYF.

V usage is TRBV4-2 and J usage is TRBJ2-5, with TRBD2 matching 12 bases. Losses at the gene ends were 3 bases for V and 5 bases for J; bases not matched to a gene: 10. The germline CDR1 and CDR2 sequences are LGHNA and YNFKEQ. The CDR3 length is 17 residues. The CDR3 loop is CASSQDLLAGGGETQYF. DNA of the CDR3: TGTGCCAGCAGCCAGGACCTCCTAGCGGGAGGGGGGGAGACCCAGTACTTC.

Only a few counts were recorded for this clone. The chain has TRBV5-5 and TRBJ1-5; D gene ambiguous. The CDR3 is made up of 15 amino acids. Trimming removed 0 bases from V and 4 bases from J, with 11 bases in between. From germline, CDR1 is SGHKS and CDR2 YYEKEE (reference sequence). CDR3 DNA sequence: TGTGCCAGCAGCTTGGCCGGAGGGTTAAATCAGCCCCAGCATTTT. Encoded protein: CASSLAGGLNQPQHF.

This chain connects TRBV27 to TRBJ1-2, with a weak D call TRBD1 (5 bases). Deletions cut 2 bases from V and 5 bases from J, with 18 bases between. The germline V gene encodes CDR1 MNHEY and CDR2 SMNVEV (reference sequence). The CDR3 has 16 residues. CDR3 in amino acids: CASSLAGGRAGYGYTF. The CDR3, as DNA: TGTGCCAGCAGTTTAGCGGGGGGTAGGGCTGGATATGGCTACACCTTC.

Note on this clone: At one of its ends the junction is not consistent with the germline gene, which may arise from a read error. The V and J genes are TRBV7-9 and TRBJ1-2; TRBD1 matches at 9 bases. Germline V gene sequence: CDR1 SEHNR, CDR2 FQNEAQ (reference sequence). The CDR3 has 19 amino acids. The CDR3 sequence: CSSTQNAGTGIHTNYGYTF. CDR3 bases: TGTTCCAGCACCCAGAACGCCGGGACAGGGATCCATACTAACTATGGCTACACCTTC. Full variable domain (remainder filled in from reference TRBV7-9 and TRBJ1-2): DTGVSQNPRHKITKRGQNVTFRCDPISEHNRLYWYRQTLGQGPEFLTYFQNEAQLEKSRLLSDRFSAERPKGSFSTLEIQRTEQGDSAMYLCSSTQNAGTGIHTNYGYTFGSGTRLTVV.

This clone was counted only a few times. The chain uses TRBV7-9 and TRBJ2-7; tentatively, D is TRBD2 (5 bases). Germline CDR1 reads SEHNR; CDR2 reads FQNEAQ (reference sequence). The germline V and J ends were trimmed by 1 base and 3 bases, with 10 bases remaining between them. The CDR3 sequence is 14 residues long. DNA for the CDR3: TGTGCCAGCAGCTTAGGTCGGGAACTCTACGAGCAGTACTTC. This encodes CASSLGRELYEQYF.

With respect to this clone: Other nucleotide sequences from this sample produce the same CDR3. The chain joins TRBV2 to TRBJ1-2, with D possibly matching TRBD1 (6 bases). Looked up from germline, CDR1 is SNHLY and CDR2 is FYNNEI. Trimming pared 5 bases from V and 7 bases from J, leaving 14 bases between. CDR3 length: 13 amino acids. The chain's CDR3 is CASSRQESGGYTF. In nucleotides, the CDR3 is TGTGCCAGCAGTAGACAGGAGTCGGGTGGCTACACCTTC.

This chain uses TRBV11-2 with TRBJ2-1; 8 nucleotides align to TRBD2. The trim removed 5 bases at V and 6 bases at J, leaving 9 bases unmatched. CDR1 and CDR2 from the germline V gene are SGHAT and FQNNGV. The CDR3 extends over 15 amino acids. The CDR3 bases are TGTGCCAGCAGCCCCCCGGGACTAGGCGGCAATGAGCAGTTCTTC. Protein product: CASSPPGLGGNEQFF.

The chain has TRBV28 and TRBJ2-1, with 7 bases lining up with TRBD2. CDR3 size: 17 residues. The germline gives CDR1 MDHEN, CDR2 SYDVKM. J gave up 0 bases and V 3 bases, and 8 bases lay outside the gene matches. This CDR3 is CASSFPELALSYNEQFF. DNA of the CDR3: TGTGCCAGCAGTTTTCCAGAACTAGCGCTCTCCTACAATGAGCAGTTCTTC.

J is TRBJ2-7 and V is TRBV4-3, with 10 bases that match TRBD1. The CDR3 runs to 14 residues. With V trimmed by 0 bases and J by 4 bases, 0 bases remained unmatched. Germline CDR1 is LGHNA and CDR2 is YSLEER. CDR3 sequence reads: CASSQEGQGYEQYF. CDR3 coding DNA: TGCGCCAGCAGCCAAGAGGGACAGGGGTACGAGCAGTACTTC.

This clone has just a few counts. J is TRBJ1-2 and V is TRBV28; a possible D gene is TRBD1 (6 bases). V was pared by 4 bases and J by 8 bases, with 20 bases between. CDR1 and CDR2 from the germline V gene are MDHEN and SYDVKM. There are 15 residues in the CDR3. The CDR3 loop reads CASSSFRDTSPGYTF. The CDR3 DNA sequence: TGTGCCAGCAGTTCCTTCCGGGACACCTCTCCCGGCTACACCTTC.

DNA of the CDR3: TGTGCCAGCAGCAGGGGGCTGAATGAAAAACTGTTTTTT. Its translation: CASSRGLNEKLFF. The chain has TRBV2 and TRBJ1-4; 8 bases fit TRBD1. There are 13 residues in the CDR3. With V trimmed by 6 bases and J by 5 bases, 2 bases remained unmatched. Germline CDR1 is SNHLY and CDR2 is FYNNEI.

J is TRBJ1-1 and V is TRBV4-3; D is unclear. The CDR3 is made up of 13 amino acids. Per the germline V gene, CDR1 is LGHNA and CDR2 is YSLEER. Between the trimmed V and J ends, which lost 0 bases and 3 bases, there was a span of 5 bases. The CDR3 region is CASSQEADTEAFF. The CDR3 bases are TGCGCCAGCAGCCAAGAGGCCGACACTGAAGCTTTCTTT.

The J gene is TRBJ2-7, the V gene TRBV7-3, with D perhaps matching TRBD2 (6 bases). Trimming took 4 bases from V and 2 from J, leaving 12 bases between them. The CDR3 spans 14 residues. Germline V lookup: CDR1 SGHTA, CDR2 FQGTGA. CDR3 sequence reads: CASSSFPGAYEQYF. DNA of the CDR3: TGTGCCAGCAGCTCCTTCCCGGGGGCCTACGAGCAGTACTTC. Full variable domain (outside the CDR3, taken from reference TRBV7-3 and TRBJ2-7): GAGVSQTPSNKVTEKGKYVELRCDPISGHTALYWYRQSLGQGPEFLIYFQGTGAADDSGLPNDRFFAVRPEGSVSTLKIQRTERGDSAVYLCASSSFPGAYEQYFGPGTRLTVT.

There are a few counts of this clone. This sequence joins TRBV30 and TRBJ2-2; 10 positions match TRBD2. This CDR3 comprises 15 residues. Per germline, CDR1 GTSNPN and CDR2 SVGIG (reference sequence). After removal of 4 bases from V and 1 base from J, the junction contained 3 bases not matched to a gene. The CDR3, as DNA: TGTGCCTGGACCCGACTAGCGGGGAACACCGGGGAGCTGTTTTTT. Its translation: CAWTRLAGNTGELFF. Drawing the rest from reference TRBV30 and TRBJ2-2, the complete variable domain is SQTIHQWPATLVQPVGSPLSLECTVEGTSNPNLYWYRQAAGRGLQLLFYSVGIGQISSEVPQNLSASRPQDRQFILSSKKLLLSDSGFYLCAWTRLAGNTGELFFGEGSRLTVL.

The chain carries TRBV7-2 and TRBJ2-1; 7 bases line up with TRBD2. Germline V CDR1 and CDR2: SGHTA, FQGNSA. The CDR3 sequence is 16 residues long. V dropped 1 base and J dropped 4; count of bases not matched to a gene: 7. The CDR3 sequence: CASSLVTGGSYNEQFF. CDR3 coding DNA: TGTGCCAGCAGCTTAGTTACGGGAGGTTCATACAATGAGCAGTTCTTC.

This chain uses TRBV19 with TRBJ2-1, with 9 bases that match TRBD2. The V and J ends lost 3 bases and 7 bases, in that order; junction bases with no gene match: 13. This CDR3 region has 17 residues. From germline, CDR1 is LNHDA and CDR2 SQIVND (reference sequence). The chain's CDR3 is CASSMPLAGLGGNEQFF. Here the CDR3 DNA reads TGTGCCAGTAGTATGCCTCTAGCGGGATTAGGGGGTAATGAGCAGTTCTTC.

This clone occurred a few times. The genes are TRBV18 and TRBJ2-7, with D uncertain. Germline V gives CDR1 KGHSH, CDR2 LQKENI. This CDR3 region has 13 residues. V gave up 8 bases and J gave up 2 bases, with 13 bases separating them. CDR3 residues: CASKPAEAYEQYF. The CDR3 bases are TGTGCCAGCAAACCAGCAGAGGCCTACGAGCAGTACTTC.

The J gene is TRBJ2-5, the V gene TRBV28, with 8 bases that match TRBD1. The germline V gene encodes CDR1 MDHEN and CDR2 SYDVKM. V dropped 0 bases and J dropped 5; count of bases not matched to a gene: 2. The CDR3 is 14 amino acids. CDR3 loop: CASSLWGQVETQYF. The CDR3 DNA reads TGTGCCAGCAGTTTATGGGGACAGGTGGAGACCCAGTACTTC.

This CDR3 reads CASINSDTQYF. The CDR3 coding sequence is TGTGCCAGCATCAATAGTGATACGCAGTATTTT. This chain joins TRBV27 and TRBJ2-3; no reliable D call. Germline CDR1 and CDR2: MNHEY and SMNVEV (reference sequence). V lost 7 bases and J 6 bases, leaving 8 bases between the germline ends. CDR3 length: 11 amino acids.

V is TRBV9 and J is TRBJ1-4; possible D gene TRBD1, 5 bases. CDR1 and CDR2 (germline): SGDLS, YYNGEE. The CDR3 spans 16 residues. V lost 2 bases to trimming and J lost 0 bases, with 11 bases between them. The CDR3 sequence: CASSVAGGTTNEKLFF. CDR3 nucleotides: TGTGCCAGCAGCGTTGCGGGGGGAACAACTAATGAAAAACTGTTTTTT.

This chain links TRBV15 with TRBJ2-5; no firm D call. V was clipped by 0 bases and J by 2 bases, with 16 bases between them. CDR3 length equals 17 residues. CDR1 and CDR2 (germline): LNHNV, YYDKDF (reference sequence). The CDR3 sequence is CATSRDPTTGFQETQYF. CDR3 in DNA: TGTGCCACCAGCAGAGATCCCACTACCGGGTTTCAAGAGACCCAGTACTTC.

The V gene is TRBV5-1, the J gene TRBJ2-7; 7 positions match TRBD1. Germline values: CDR1 SGHRS, CDR2 YFSETQ. This CDR3 has 15 residues. V shed 0 bases and J 6 bases; nucleotides not matched to a gene: 9. CDR3 nucleotide sequence: TGCGCCAGCAGCTTGGTACGAGACGGGACAGCCGAGCAGTACTTC. Translation gives CASSLVRDGTAEQYF. The entire variable domain, with the rest obtained from reference TRBV5-1 and TRBJ2-7, is as follows: KAGVTQTPRYLIKTRGQQVTLSCSPISGHRSVSWYQQTPGQGLQFLFEYFSETQRNKGNFPGRFSGRQFSNSRSEMNVSTLELGDSALYLCASSLVRDGTAEQYFGPGTRLTVT.

The gene calls are TRBV28 and TRBJ2-7; TRBD1 aligns across 12 bases. The CDR3 covers 15 residues. Germline V lookup: CDR1 MDHEN, CDR2 SYDVKM. With 3 bases clipped from V and 5 bases from J, the junction kept 5 bases outside the gene matches. The CDR3 DNA is TGTGCCAGCAGTTTCAGTGGGACAGGGGGCCACGAGCAGTACTTC. Protein sequence: CASSFSGTGGHEQYF. The full variable domain, in which reference TRBV28 and TRBJ2-7 provide the parts outside the CDR3, is DVKVTQSSRYLVKRTGEKVFLECVQDMDHENMFWYRQDPGLGLRLIYFSYDVKMKEKGDIPEGYSVSREKKERFSLILESASTNQTSMYLCASSFSGTGGHEQYFGPGTRLTVT.

The CDR3 region has the DNA TGTGCCAGCAGTTTAGTTACGGGAACGGGACAGTTCTTC. It yields the protein CASSLVTGTGQFF. The J gene is TRBJ2-1, the V gene TRBV28, with D possibly being TRBD2 (5 bases). The CDR3 is 13 residues long. Deletions cut 2 bases from V and 13 bases from J, with 15 bases between. Per germline, CDR1 MDHEN and CDR2 SYDVKM.

The V gene is TRBV5-1, the J gene TRBJ1-1; 10 nucleotides align to TRBD1. The germline V gene has CDR1 SGHRS and CDR2 YFSETQ. V dropped 3 bases and J dropped 10; count of bases not matched to a gene: 15. There are 16 residues in the CDR3. The CDR3 region is CASSYDSGQGILGAFF. CDR3 DNA: TGCGCCAGCAGCTATGACTCGGGACAGGGGATTCTGGGAGCTTTCTTT.

The chain employs TRBV6-5 and TRBJ2-1; 8 bases align to TRBD1. Germline V CDR1 and CDR2: MNHEY, SVGAGI. The CDR3 has 15 amino acids. V lost 6 bases, J lost 3 bases, and 7 bases stayed unmatched. The CDR3 nucleotides are TGTGCCAGCAGAAGGGGGGACAGGATCTACAATGAGCAGTTCTTC. Translation: CASRRGDRIYNEQFF.

J is TRBJ1-2 and V is TRBV7-3; 10 positions match TRBD1. V was pared by 3 bases and J by 8 bases, with 6 bases of the junction left unmatched. The CDR3 totals 14 residues. Per germline, CDR1 SGHTA and CDR2 FQGTGA. This CDR3 reads CASSLTGTGVGYTF. DNA of the CDR3: TGTGCCAGCAGCTTGACCGGGACAGGGGTCGGCTACACCTTC. Looking up the rest from reference TRBV7-3 and TRBJ1-2 gives the full variable domain: GAGVSQTPSNKVTEKGKYVELRCDPISGHTALYWYRQSLGQGPEFLIYFQGTGAADDSGLPNDRFFAVRPEGSVSTLKIQRTERGDSAVYLCASSLTGTGVGYTFGSGTRLTVV.

This clone was seen only once. The chain couples TRBV15 to TRBJ1-5; the D is unclear. The V gene's germline CDR1 is LNHNV and CDR2 YYDKDF (reference sequence). The CDR3 extends over 13 amino acids. The V and J ends lost 0 bases and 13 bases respectively, with 13 bases between them. The CDR3 loop reads CATSRDRYSPQHF. CDR3 DNA sequence: TGTGCCACCAGCAGAGATAGGTACAGCCCACAGCATTTT.

This clone was seen once. The chain couples TRBV28 to TRBJ2-7; D is possibly TRBD2 (6 bases). The germline V and J ends were trimmed by 7 bases and 1 base, with 23 bases remaining between them. The germline gives CDR1 MDHEN, CDR2 SYDVKM. The CDR3 is 17 residues long. CDR3 bases: TGTGCCAGCACTCCTGGGGTGTCGGGACTCAGGTCCTACGAGCAGTACTTC. This gives the protein CASTPGVSGLRSYEQYF.

The J gene is TRBJ1-5, the V gene TRBV18; unclear D gene. In germline, CDR1 is KGHSH, CDR2 LQKENI. The V end lost 3 bases, the J end lost 10 bases, and 13 bases lay between the germline ends. CDR3 length: 13 residues. The CDR3 sequence: CASSPGAASPQHF. The CDR3, as DNA: TGTGCCAGCTCACCCGGTGCGGCTAGCCCCCAGCATTTT.